These 22 T cell receptor beta chains originate from one sample sequenced in a study of shared clonotypes between healthy human individuals. The method was immunoSEQ multiplex PCR; TCRdb's version includes in-frame clones alone and lacks a portion of them. The sample gives around 2.1 million clones, approximately 94% of which show up once; 0.1% to 0.15% is in the top ten. The specimen sequenced was naive CD4+ T cells sorted from blood. The subset was: CD45RA+ positively selected. The source is a man in his late teens or twenties in good health.

The chain links TRBV7-6 to TRBJ2-3, with TRBD2 identical over 13 bases. The CDR3 extends over 15 amino acids. Germline CDR1 reads SGHVS; CDR2 reads FNYEAQ. With 4 bases clipped from V and 4 bases from J, the junction kept 2 bases outside the gene matches. CDR3 sequence (DNA): TGTGCCAGCAGCTCAACTAGCGGGAGGGCAGATACGCAGTATTTT. Residues: CASSSTSGRADTQYF.

This chain uses TRBV6-1 with TRBJ2-1; D ambiguous. The ends were cut back, 2 bases at V and 5 bases at J, with 4 bases in the middle. In germline, CDR1 is MNHNS, CDR2 SASEGT. The CDR3 has 12 residues. The CDR3 nucleotides are TGTGCCAGCAGTGAAAGGAACAATGAGCAGTTCTTC. Its translation: CASSERNNEQFF.

This chain joins TRBV6-6 and TRBJ2-7; 7 nucleotides agree with TRBD2. From germline, CDR1 is MNHNY and CDR2 SVGAGI (reference sequence). After removal of 8 bases from V and 2 bases from J, the junction contained 9 bases not matched to a gene. This CDR3 is built from 14 residues. The CDR3 DNA reads as TGTGCCAGCCGTGGTGCTAGCGGTACCTACGAGCAGTACTTC. Its translation: CASRGASGTYEQYF.

The rearrangement uses TRBV29-1 and TRBJ1-1; no reliable D call. Trimming stripped 6 bases from V and 3 bases from J, with 11 bases between. The CDR3 length is 12 residues. Germline values: CDR1 SQVTM, CDR2 ANQGSEA. The CDR3 sequence: CSVAAMDTEAFF. The CDR3, as DNA: TGCAGCGTCGCCGCTATGGACACTGAAGCTTTCTTT.

The chain is built from TRBV7-9 and TRBJ2-7; weak D call: TRBD2 (5 bases). Germline V lookup: CDR1 SEHNR, CDR2 FQNEAQ (reference sequence). CDR3 length: 14 residues. The V end was cut by 2 bases, the J end by 3 bases, with 11 bases between. The CDR3 region has the DNA TGTGCCAGCAGCTTAACGAGGGTTGACTACGAGCAGTACTTC. As protein: CASSLTRVDYEQYF.

DNA of the CDR3: TGTGCCATCCCATCCGGGACTCCCTATAACCCTAGCACAGATACGCAGTATTTT. This sequence encodes CAIPSGTPYNPSTDTQYF. The chain carries TRBV10-3 and TRBJ2-3; maybe TRBD2 (6 bases). Germline CDR1 and CDR2: ENHRY and SYGVKD. The CDR3 loop spans 18 amino acids. The germline V and J ends were trimmed by 8 bases and 0 bases, with 24 bases remaining between them.

This chain joins TRBV7-6 and TRBJ1-4; D is unresolved. The length of the CDR3 is 16 residues. V dropped 3 bases and J dropped 4 bases, with 15 bases sitting between them. Germline lookup yields CDR1 SGHVS and CDR2 FNYEAQ. The CDR3 DNA is TGTGCCAGCAGCTTCAATAATGACGGTTTTAATGAAAAACTGTTTTTT. This gives the protein CASSFNNDGFNEKLFF.

The chain combines TRBV10-3 with TRBJ2-2; 10 nucleotides line up with TRBD2. This CDR3 region has 17 residues. Germline V gives CDR1 ENHRY, CDR2 SYGVKD. The trim removed 6 bases at V and 2 bases at J, leaving 9 bases unmatched. CDR3 in amino acids: CAISSTGLADNTGELFF. CDR3 sequence (DNA): TGTGCCATCAGCAGTACAGGACTAGCGGATAACACCGGGGAGCTGTTTTTT.

This chain connects TRBV7-9 to TRBJ2-2; 10 bases are shared with TRBD1. Germline lookup yields CDR1 SEHNR and CDR2 FQNEAQ (reference sequence). V was clipped by 5 bases and J by 5 bases; unmatched bases: 8. The CDR3 has 16 amino acids. The CDR3 reads CASSQGQGMGTGELFF. For the CDR3, the DNA is TGTGCCAGCAGCCAGGGACAGGGGATGGGAACCGGGGAGCTGTTTTTT.

The V gene is TRBV7-8, the J gene TRBJ2-7; TRBD1 aligns across 8 bases. The trim removed 1 base at V and 6 bases at J, leaving 5 bases unmatched. The length of the CDR3 is 14 residues. The germline V gene has CDR1 SGHVS and CDR2 FQNEAQ. This CDR3 reads CASSLGGQGFEQYF. CDR3 in DNA: TGTGCCAGCAGCTTAGGAGGACAGGGATTCGAGCAGTACTTC.

The chain is built from TRBV28 and TRBJ1-6, with a tentative D call TRBD1 (6 bases). Germline V CDR1 and CDR2: MDHEN, SYDVKM. Trimming shortened V by 0 bases and J by 0 bases, and 9 bases separated the two germline ends. The CDR3 sequence is 17 residues long. This chain's CDR3 is CASSLWDSASYNSPLHF. The CDR3 DNA follows: TGTGCCAGCAGTTTATGGGACAGTGCCTCCTATAATTCACCCCTCCACTTT. Variable domain in full (rest from reference TRBV28 and TRBJ1-6): DVKVTQSSRYLVKRTGEKVFLECVQDMDHENMFWYRQDPGLGLRLIYFSYDVKMKEKGDIPEGYSVSREKKERFSLILESASTNQTSMYLCASSLWDSASYNSPLHFGNGTRLTVT.

The genes are TRBV5-1 and TRBJ2-2; 9 nucleotides line up with TRBD2. The CDR3 has 16 amino acids. Losses at the gene ends were 0 bases for V and 3 bases for J; bases not matched to a gene: 3. Germline V lookup: CDR1 SGHRS, CDR2 YFSETQ. CDR3 nucleotide sequence: TGCGCCAGCAGCTTGGGCTCTAGCGGGGACACCGGGGAGCTGTTTTTT. Translating gives CASSLGSSGDTGELFF.

V is TRBV5-1 and J is TRBJ2-7; maybe TRBD2 (6 bases). The CDR3 contains 13 residues. Germline V lookup: CDR1 SGHRS, CDR2 YFSETQ. The ends were cut back, 3 bases at V and 2 bases at J, with 9 bases in the middle. In nucleotides, the CDR3 is TGCGCCAGCAGCTCCCCGGGGGCCTACGAGCAGTACTTC. Protein sequence: CASSSPGAYEQYF.

The rearrangement links TRBV28 to TRBJ2-2, with D tentatively TRBD1 (5 bases). The CDR3 is made up of 15 amino acids. In germline, CDR1 is MDHEN, CDR2 SYDVKM. Trimming shortened V by 7 bases and J by 0 bases, and 12 bases separated the two germline ends. The CDR3 DNA is TGTGCCAGCAACTCTAAGGACACGAACACCGGGGAGCTGTTTTTT. This encodes CASNSKDTNTGELFF.

This clone was detected once. The CDR3: CASSEPARITEAFF. The CDR3 coding sequence is TGTGCCAGCAGTGAACCAGCCAGGATCACTGAAGCTTTCTTT. The rearrangement joins TRBV6-1 to TRBJ1-1; no firm D call. Germline V gene sequence: CDR1 MNHNS, CDR2 SASEGT. The CDR3 spans 14 residues. Trimming took off 2 bases at V and 4 bases at J, with 11 bases between the two ends.

This chain joins TRBV30 and TRBJ1-5, with 7 bases fitting TRBD1. Germline V gene lookup returns CDR1 GTSNPN and CDR2 SVGIG (reference sequence). V was pared by 3 bases and J by 5 bases, with 4 bases of the junction left unmatched. CDR3 size: 13 residues. Here the CDR3 DNA reads TGTGCCTGGAGGACAGGGAGTGATCAGCCCCAGCATTTT. It codes for CAWRTGSDQPQHF. Looking up the rest from reference TRBV30 and TRBJ1-5 gives the full variable domain: SQTIHQWPATLVQPVGSPLSLECTVEGTSNPNLYWYRQAAGRGLQLLFYSVGIGQISSEVPQNLSASRPQDRQFILSSKKLLLSDSGFYLCAWRTGSDQPQHFGDGTRLSIL.

V gene TRBV7-6 combines with J gene TRBJ2-1, with 8 positions matching TRBD2. Germline V gene sequence: CDR1 SGHVS, CDR2 FNYEAQ. V was clipped by 1 base and J by 11 bases; unmatched bases: 10. The CDR3 has 15 amino acids. The CDR3 DNA reads as TGTGCCAGCAGCTTAGAGTCCGGGGGGGCTTTTAAGCAGTTCTTC. It yields the protein CASSLESGGAFKQFF.

The chain combines TRBV23-1 with TRBJ2-7, with D possibly being TRBD1 (6 bases). TRBV23-1 is recorded as an ORF, its role being uncertain. Between the trimmed V and J ends, which lost 0 bases and 2 bases, there was a span of 17 bases. This CDR3 region has 17 residues. The CDR3 sequence is CASSQSQRTASTYEQYF. The DNA for the CDR3 is TGCGCCAGCAGTCAATCGCAACGGACAGCGTCTACCTACGAGCAGTACTTC.

The rearrangement links TRBV7-2 to TRBJ1-2; D gene ambiguous. The CDR3 loop spans 15 amino acids. Germline V gene sequence: CDR1 SGHTA, CDR2 FQGNSA. The germline V and J ends were trimmed by 2 bases and 0 bases, with 10 bases remaining between them. The CDR3 loop is CASSLILAPNYGYTF. The CDR3 region has the DNA TGTGCCAGCAGCTTAATCTTAGCTCCTAACTATGGCTACACCTTC.

The chain employs TRBV30 and TRBJ1-5; 10 positions agree with TRBD1. This CDR3 spans 15 amino acids. V was clipped by 3 bases and J by 7 bases; unmatched bases: 9. CDR1 and CDR2 from the germline V gene are GTSNPN and SVGIG (reference sequence). The CDR3 DNA is TGTGCCTGGAGCTCAGGGACAGGGGTCGGACAGCCCCAGCATTTT. This translates into CAWSSGTGVGQPQHF.

The V and J genes are TRBV6-6 and TRBJ1-1; tentative D call: TRBD1 (6 bases). The CDR3 is 14 residues long. CDR1 and CDR2 from the germline V gene are MNHNY and SVGAGI (reference sequence). V was cut by 2 bases and J by 1 base, with 8 bases left in between. The CDR3 DNA reads TGTGCCAGCAGTTACGGGACACCGAACACTGAAGCTTTCTTT. Its protein product is CASSYGTPNTEAFF.

The CDR3 loop is CAWSVNTDTGELFF. The CDR3 coding sequence is TGTGCCTGGAGTGTAAACACCGACACCGGGGAGCTGTTTTTT. This sequence joins TRBV30 and TRBJ2-2; D is unclear. Germline V gene sequence: CDR1 GTSNPN, CDR2 SVGIG (reference sequence). V was clipped by 0 bases and J by 3 bases, with 8 bases between them. The CDR3 spans 14 residues.